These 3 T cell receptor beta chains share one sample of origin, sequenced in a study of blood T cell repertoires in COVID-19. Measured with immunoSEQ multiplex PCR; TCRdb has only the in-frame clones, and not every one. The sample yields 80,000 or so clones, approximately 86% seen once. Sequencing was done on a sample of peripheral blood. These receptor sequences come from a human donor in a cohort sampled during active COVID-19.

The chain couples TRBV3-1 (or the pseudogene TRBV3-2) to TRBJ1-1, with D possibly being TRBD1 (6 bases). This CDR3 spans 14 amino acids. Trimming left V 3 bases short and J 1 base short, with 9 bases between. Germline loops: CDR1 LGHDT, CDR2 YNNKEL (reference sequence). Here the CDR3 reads CASSHLQGNTEAFF. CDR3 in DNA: TGTGCCAGCAGCCATTTACAGGGGAACACTGAAGCTTTCTTT.

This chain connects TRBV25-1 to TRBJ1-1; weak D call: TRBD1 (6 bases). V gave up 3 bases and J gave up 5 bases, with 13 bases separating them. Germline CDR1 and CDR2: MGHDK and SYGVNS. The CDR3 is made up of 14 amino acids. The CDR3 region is CASSEAGEWTEAFF. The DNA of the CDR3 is TGTGCCAGCAGTGAGGCAGGGGAGTGGACTGAAGCTTTCTTT.

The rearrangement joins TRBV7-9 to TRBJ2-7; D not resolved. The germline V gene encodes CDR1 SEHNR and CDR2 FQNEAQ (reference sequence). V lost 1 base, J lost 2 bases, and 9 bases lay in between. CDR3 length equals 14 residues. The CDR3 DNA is TGTGCCAGCAGCTTAGATCTTGGAGCCTACGAGCAGTACTTC. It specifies CASSLDLGAYEQYF.